The 4 T cell receptor beta chains presented below share a single source sample, sequenced in a study of regulatory T cells in long-lasting Graves disease. With iRepertoire HTBI primers and Arm-PCR of CDR3 regions, TCR beta libraries were built. TCRdb ran MiXCR on the multiplex PCR reads and lists one entry per CDR3 protein. Here the sample spans hundreds of thousands of distinct CDR3 sequences, around 16% being singletons. Stated time point: newly diagnosed GD, antithyroid drugs for less than 3 months. TCR sequences were obtained from RNA taken from PBMCs. The same data also went into a second study, on T cells in Graves' hyperthyroidism and ophthalmopathy.

The sample in question was peripheral blood mononuclear cells (PBMCs), obtained at new diagnosis, from a patient treated with antithyroid drugs. The receptor source for this set is a woman aged 40-60 years with Graves disease.

Many counts were recorded for this clonotype. This CDR3 reads CASSLVLLNTEAFF. The CDR3 coding sequence is TGTGCCAGCAGCTTAGTCCTATTGAACACTGAAGCTTTCTTT. The chain employs TRBV11-2 and TRBJ1-1; D remains ambiguous. The germline CDR1 and CDR2 sequences are SGHAT and FQNNGV. The length of the CDR3 is 14 residues. Trimming shortened V by 1 base and J by 0 bases, and 6 bases separated the two germline ends.

This clonotype was counted ten times or more. J is TRBJ1-2 and V is TRBV30; 7 positions agree with TRBD1. Looked up from germline, CDR1 is GTSNPN and CDR2 is SVGIG (reference sequence). V lost 2 bases to trimming and J lost 5 bases; unmatched junction nucleotides: 2. The CDR3 length is 12 residues. CDR3 protein: CAWSWTGYGYTF. CDR3 coding DNA: TGTGCCTGGAGTTGGACAGGTTATGGCTACACCTTC.

This chain uses TRBV6-1 with TRBJ2-3; D is uncertain. The CDR3 contains 14 residues. Germline loops: CDR1 MNHNS, CDR2 SASEGT. Trimming cost V 2 bases and J 4 bases, with 10 bases left between them. The CDR3 region has the DNA TGTGCCAGCAGTGAAAACGGGCGCGCAGATACGCAGTATTTT. This sequence encodes CASSENGRADTQYF.

The V and J genes are TRBV10-3 and TRBJ1-1; no clear D. The V gene lost 11 bases and the J gene lost 4 bases, with 17 bases spanning the gap. CDR1 and CDR2 (germline): ENHRY, SYGVKD. The CDR3 is 13 residues long. CDR3 sequence (DNA): TGTGCCGTATCGGAGAAGTATGGCACTGAAGCTTTCTTT. As protein: CAVSEKYGTEAFF.